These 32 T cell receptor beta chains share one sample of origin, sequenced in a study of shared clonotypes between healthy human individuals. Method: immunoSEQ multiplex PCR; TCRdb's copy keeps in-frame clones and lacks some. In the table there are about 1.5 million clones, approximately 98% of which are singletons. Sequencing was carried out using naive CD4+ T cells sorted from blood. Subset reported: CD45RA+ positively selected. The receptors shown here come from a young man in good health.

The CDR3 nucleotides read TGTGCCAGCAGCTTATACGGGGGAGTAGGTGATGAGCAGTTCTTC. Protein sequence: CASSLYGGVGDEQFF. The chain uses TRBV11-3 and TRBJ2-1; TRBD2 is a possible D gene (6 bases). This CDR3 region has 15 residues. The V and J ends lost 2 bases and 8 bases respectively, with 16 bases between them. The germline gives CDR1 SGHNT, CDR2 YENEEA.

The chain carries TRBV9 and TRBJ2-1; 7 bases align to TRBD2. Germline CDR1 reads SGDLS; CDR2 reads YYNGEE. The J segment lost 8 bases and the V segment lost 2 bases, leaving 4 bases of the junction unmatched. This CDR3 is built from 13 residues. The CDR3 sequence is CASSVGTNHEQFF. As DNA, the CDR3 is TGTGCCAGCAGCGTCGGGACTAACCATGAGCAGTTCTTC.

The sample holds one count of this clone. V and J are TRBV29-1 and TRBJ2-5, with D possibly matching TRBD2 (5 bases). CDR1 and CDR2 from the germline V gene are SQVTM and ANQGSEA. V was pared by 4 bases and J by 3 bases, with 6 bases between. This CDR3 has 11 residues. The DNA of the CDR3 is TGCAGCGTTGGGCGGGAAGAGACCCAGTACTTC. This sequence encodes CSVGREETQYF.

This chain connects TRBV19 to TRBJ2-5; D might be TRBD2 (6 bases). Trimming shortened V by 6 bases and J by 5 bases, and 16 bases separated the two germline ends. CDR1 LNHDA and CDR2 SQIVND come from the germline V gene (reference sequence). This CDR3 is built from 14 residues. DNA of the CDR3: TGTGCCAGTAGCGGAGGCCGGGGAGGCGAGACCCAGTACTTC. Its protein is CASSGGRGGETQYF.

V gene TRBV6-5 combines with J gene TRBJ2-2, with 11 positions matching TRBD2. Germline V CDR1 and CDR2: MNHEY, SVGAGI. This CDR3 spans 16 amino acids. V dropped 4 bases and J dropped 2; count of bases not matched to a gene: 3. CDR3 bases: TGTGCCAGCAGTTGGGGACTAGCGGCTAACACCGGGGAGCTGTTTTTT. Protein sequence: CASSWGLAANTGELFF.

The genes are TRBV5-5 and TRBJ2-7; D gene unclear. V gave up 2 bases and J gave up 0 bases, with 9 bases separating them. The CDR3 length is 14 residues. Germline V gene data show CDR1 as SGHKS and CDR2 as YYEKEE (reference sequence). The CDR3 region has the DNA TGTGCCAGCAGCTTACTGCCCCCCTCCTACGAGCAGTACTTC. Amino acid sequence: CASSLLPPSYEQYF. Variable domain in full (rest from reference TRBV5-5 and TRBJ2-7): DAGVTQSPTHLIKTRGQQVTLRCSPISGHKSVSWYQQVLGQGPQFIFQYYEKEERGRGNFPDRFSARQFPNYSSELNVNALLLGDSALYLCASSLLPPSYEQYFGPGTRLTVT.

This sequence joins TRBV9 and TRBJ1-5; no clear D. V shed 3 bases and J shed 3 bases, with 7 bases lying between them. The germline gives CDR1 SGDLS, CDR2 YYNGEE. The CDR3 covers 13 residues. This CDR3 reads CASSATVNQPQHF. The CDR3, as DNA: TGTGCCAGCAGCGCTACAGTCAATCAGCCCCAGCATTTT.

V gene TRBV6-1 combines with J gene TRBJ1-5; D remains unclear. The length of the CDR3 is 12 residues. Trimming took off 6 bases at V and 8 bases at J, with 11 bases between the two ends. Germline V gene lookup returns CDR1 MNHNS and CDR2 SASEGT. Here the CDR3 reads CASSEGVKPQHF. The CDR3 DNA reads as TGTGCCAGCAGCGAGGGTGTTAAGCCCCAGCATTTT.

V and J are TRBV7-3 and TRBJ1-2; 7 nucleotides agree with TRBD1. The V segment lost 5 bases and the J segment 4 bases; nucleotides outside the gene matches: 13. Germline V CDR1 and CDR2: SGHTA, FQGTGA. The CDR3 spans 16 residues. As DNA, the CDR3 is TGTGCCAGCAGCGTCGACAGGGCGCGTCTCGGCTATGGCTACACCTTC. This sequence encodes CASSVDRARLGYGYTF.

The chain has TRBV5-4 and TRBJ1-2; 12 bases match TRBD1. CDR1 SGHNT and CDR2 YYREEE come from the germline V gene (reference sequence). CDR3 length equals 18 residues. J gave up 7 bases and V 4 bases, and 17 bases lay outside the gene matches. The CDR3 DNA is TGTGCCAGCAGCCCAACCGCGGGACAGGGGGCGTTTGGTAGTGGCTACACCTTC. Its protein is CASSPTAGQGAFGSGYTF.

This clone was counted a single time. In nucleotides, the CDR3 is TGTGCCTGGAGGGCGAAGAGTCGGACCAACACCGGGGAGCTGTTTTTT. This gives the protein CAWRAKSRTNTGELFF. This chain connects TRBV30 to TRBJ2-2; D unclear. Germline lookup yields CDR1 GTSNPN and CDR2 SVGIG (reference sequence). Trimming took 3 bases from V and 2 from J, leaving 16 bases between them. This CDR3 has 16 residues.

The CDR3, as DNA: TGTGCCAGCAGCTCCTATCTAGATGAGCAGTTCTTC. Its protein product is CASSSYLDEQFF. The gene calls are TRBV7-9 and TRBJ2-1; no clear D. Germline lookup yields CDR1 SEHNR and CDR2 FQNEAQ (reference sequence). Deletions cut 4 bases from V and 8 bases from J, with 9 bases between. The CDR3 is 12 amino acids.

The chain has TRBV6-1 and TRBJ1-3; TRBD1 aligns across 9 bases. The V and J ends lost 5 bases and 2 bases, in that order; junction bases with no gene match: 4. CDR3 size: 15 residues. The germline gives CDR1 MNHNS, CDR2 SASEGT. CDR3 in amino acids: CASSTTGGTGNTIYF. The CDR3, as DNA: TGTGCCAGCAGTACGACAGGGGGAACTGGAAACACCATATATTTT.

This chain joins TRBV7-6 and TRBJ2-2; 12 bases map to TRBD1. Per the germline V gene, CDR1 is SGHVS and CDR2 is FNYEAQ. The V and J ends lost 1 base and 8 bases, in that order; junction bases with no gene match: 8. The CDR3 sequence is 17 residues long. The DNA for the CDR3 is TGTGCCAGCAGCTTAGTCTCGGGACAGGGGGCGATTGGGGAGCTGTTTTTT. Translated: CASSLVSGQGAIGELFF. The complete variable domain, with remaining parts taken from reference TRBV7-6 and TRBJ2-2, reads GAGVSQSPRYKVTKRGQDVALRCDPISGHVSLYWYRQALGQGPEFLTYFNYEAQQDKSGLPNDRFSAERPEGSISTLTIQRTEQRDSAMYRCASSLVSGQGAIGELFFGEGSRLTVL.

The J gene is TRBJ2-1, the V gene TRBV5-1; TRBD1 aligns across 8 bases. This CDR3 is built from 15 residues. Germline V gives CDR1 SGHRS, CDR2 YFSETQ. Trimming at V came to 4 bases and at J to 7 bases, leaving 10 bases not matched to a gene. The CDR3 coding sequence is TGCGCCAGCAGCGCGAGACAGGGGTTTCAGAATGAGCAGTTCTTC. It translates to CASSARQGFQNEQFF.

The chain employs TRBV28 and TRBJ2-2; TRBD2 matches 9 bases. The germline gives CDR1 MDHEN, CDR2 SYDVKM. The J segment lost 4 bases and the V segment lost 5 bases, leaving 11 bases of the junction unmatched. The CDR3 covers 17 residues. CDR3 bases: TGTGCCAGCAGTGAGACTAGCGGTTTGTTGGGCACCGGGGAGCTGTTTTTT. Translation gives CASSETSGLLGTGELFF.

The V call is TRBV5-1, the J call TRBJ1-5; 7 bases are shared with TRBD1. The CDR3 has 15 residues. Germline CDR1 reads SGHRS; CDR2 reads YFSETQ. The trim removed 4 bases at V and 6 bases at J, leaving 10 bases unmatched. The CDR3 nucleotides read TGCGCCAGCAGCAAGACAGGGAGAAGGGTTCAGCCCCAGCATTTT. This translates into CASSKTGRRVQPQHF.

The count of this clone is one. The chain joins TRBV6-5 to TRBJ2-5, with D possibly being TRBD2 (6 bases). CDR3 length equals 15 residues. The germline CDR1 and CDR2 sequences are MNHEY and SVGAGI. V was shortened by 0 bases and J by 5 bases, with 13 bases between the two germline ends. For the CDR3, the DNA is TGTGCCAGCAGTTACTCGATGGCGGGGTTGGAGACCCAGTACTTC. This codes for CASSYSMAGLETQYF.

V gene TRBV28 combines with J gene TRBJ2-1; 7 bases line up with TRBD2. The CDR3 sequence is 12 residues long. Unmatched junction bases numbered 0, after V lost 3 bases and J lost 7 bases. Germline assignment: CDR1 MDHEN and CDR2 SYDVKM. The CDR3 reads CASSFSGNEQFF. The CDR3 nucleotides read TGTGCCAGCAGTTTTAGCGGGAATGAGCAGTTCTTC.

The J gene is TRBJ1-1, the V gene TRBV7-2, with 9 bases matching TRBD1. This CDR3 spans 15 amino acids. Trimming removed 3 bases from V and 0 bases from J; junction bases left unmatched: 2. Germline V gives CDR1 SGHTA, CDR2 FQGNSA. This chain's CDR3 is CASSLTGGMNTEAFF. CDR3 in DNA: TGTGCCAGCAGCTTGACAGGGGGGATGAACACTGAAGCTTTCTTT.

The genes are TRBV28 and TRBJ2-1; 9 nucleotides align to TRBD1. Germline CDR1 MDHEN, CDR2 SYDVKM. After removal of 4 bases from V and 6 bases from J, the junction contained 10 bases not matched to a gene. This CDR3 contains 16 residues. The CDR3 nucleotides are TGTGCCAGCAGTTCAGCCGGGACAGGGAAACGCAATGAGCAGTTCTTC. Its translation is CASSSAGTGKRNEQFF.

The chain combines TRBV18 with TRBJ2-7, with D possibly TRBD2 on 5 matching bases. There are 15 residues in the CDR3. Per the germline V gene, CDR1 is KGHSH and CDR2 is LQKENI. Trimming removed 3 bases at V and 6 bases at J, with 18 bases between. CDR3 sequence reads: CASSPSERSKGEQYF. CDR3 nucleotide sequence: TGTGCCAGCTCACCCTCCGAGCGGTCTAAGGGCGAGCAGTACTTC.

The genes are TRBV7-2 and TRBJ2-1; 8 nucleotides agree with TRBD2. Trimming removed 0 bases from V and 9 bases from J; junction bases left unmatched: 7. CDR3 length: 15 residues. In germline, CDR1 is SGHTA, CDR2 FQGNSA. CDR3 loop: CASSLAAGGQGEQFF. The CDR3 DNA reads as TGTGCCAGCAGCTTAGCCGCGGGGGGCCAGGGTGAGCAGTTCTTC. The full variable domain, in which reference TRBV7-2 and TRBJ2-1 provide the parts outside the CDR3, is GAGVSQSPSNKVTEKGKDVELRCDPISGHTALYWYRQSLGQGLEFLIYFQGNSAPDKSGLPSDRFSAERTGGSVSTLTIQRTQQEDSAVYLCASSLAAGGQGEQFFGPGTRLTVL.

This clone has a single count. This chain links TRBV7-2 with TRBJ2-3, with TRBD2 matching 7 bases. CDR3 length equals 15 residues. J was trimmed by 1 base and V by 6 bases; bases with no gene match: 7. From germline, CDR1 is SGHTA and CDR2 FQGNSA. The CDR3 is CASRKAGRGTDTQYF. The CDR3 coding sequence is TGTGCCAGCAGAAAAGCGGGAAGGGGCACAGATACGCAGTATTTT.

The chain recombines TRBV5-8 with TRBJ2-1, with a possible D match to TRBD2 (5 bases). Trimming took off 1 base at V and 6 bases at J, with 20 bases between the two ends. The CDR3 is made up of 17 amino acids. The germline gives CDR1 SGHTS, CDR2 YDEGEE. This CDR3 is CASSLNQRKILPNEQFF. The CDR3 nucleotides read TGTGCCAGCAGCTTGAACCAGCGGAAAATCCTTCCCAATGAGCAGTTCTTC.

The CDR3 DNA follows: TGTGCCAGCAGCTTATCGGGCAGGGGGCTGTACAATGAGCAGTTCTTC. Encoded protein: CASSLSGRGLYNEQFF. The chain couples TRBV7-9 to TRBJ2-1; 8 bases are shared with TRBD1. The CDR3 length is 16 residues. Per the germline V gene, CDR1 is SEHNR and CDR2 is FQNEAQ (reference sequence). With 2 bases clipped from V and 4 bases from J, the junction kept 7 bases outside the gene matches.

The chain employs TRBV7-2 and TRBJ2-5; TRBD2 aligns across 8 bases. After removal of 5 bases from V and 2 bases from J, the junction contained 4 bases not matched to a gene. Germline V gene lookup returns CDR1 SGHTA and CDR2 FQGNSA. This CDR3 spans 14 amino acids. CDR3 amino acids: CASSPSGFQETQYF. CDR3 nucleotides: TGTGCCAGCAGCCCTAGCGGGTTTCAAGAGACCCAGTACTTC.

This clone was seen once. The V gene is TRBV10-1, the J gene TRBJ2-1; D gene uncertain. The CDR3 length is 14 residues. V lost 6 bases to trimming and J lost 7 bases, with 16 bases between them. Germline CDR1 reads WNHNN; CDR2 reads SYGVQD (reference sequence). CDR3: CASREDGVKNEQFF. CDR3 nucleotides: TGCGCCAGCAGAGAGGACGGCGTAAAGAATGAGCAGTTCTTC.

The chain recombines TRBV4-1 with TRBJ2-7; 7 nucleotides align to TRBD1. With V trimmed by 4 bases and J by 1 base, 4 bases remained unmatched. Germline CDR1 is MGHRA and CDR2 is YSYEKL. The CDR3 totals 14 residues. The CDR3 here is CASSPRQGSYEQYF. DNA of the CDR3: TGCGCCAGCAGCCCCAGACAGGGTTCCTACGAGCAGTACTTC.

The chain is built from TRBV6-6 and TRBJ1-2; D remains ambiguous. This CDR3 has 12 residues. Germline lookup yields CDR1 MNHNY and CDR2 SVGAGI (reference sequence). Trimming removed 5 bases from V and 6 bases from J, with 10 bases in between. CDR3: CASSLDINGYTF. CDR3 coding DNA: TGTGCCAGCAGTCTAGACATTAATGGCTACACCTTC.

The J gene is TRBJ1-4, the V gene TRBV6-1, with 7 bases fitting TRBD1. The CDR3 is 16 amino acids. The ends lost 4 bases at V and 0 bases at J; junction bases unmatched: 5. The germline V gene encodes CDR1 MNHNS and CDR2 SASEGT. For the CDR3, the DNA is TGTGCCAGCAGTGCCAGAGACAGGGCAACTAATGAAAAACTGTTTTTT. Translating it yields CASSARDRATNEKLFF.

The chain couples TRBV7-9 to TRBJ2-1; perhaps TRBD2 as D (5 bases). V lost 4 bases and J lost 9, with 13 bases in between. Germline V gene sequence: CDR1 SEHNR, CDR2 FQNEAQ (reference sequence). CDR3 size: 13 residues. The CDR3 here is CASSYNEEAEQFF. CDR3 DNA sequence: TGTGCCAGCAGCTACAATGAGGAGGCTGAGCAGTTCTTC.